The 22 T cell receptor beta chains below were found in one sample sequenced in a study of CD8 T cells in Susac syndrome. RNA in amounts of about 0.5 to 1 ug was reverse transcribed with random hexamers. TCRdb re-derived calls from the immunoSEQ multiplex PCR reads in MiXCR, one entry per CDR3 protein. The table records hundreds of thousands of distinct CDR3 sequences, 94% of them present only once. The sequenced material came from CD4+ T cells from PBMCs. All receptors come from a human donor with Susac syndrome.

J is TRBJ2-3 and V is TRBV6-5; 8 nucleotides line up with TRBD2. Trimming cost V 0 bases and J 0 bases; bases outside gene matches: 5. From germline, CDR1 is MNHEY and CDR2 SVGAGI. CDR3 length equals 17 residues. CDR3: CASSYSAAGVSTDTQYF. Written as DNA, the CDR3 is TGTGCCAGCAGTTACTCGGCAGCGGGGGTAAGCACAGATACGCAGTATTTT.

In nucleotides, the CDR3 is TGTGCCAGCAGTATAATAGCGGGGGCCCAAGAGACCCAGTACTTC. Amino acid sequence: CASSIIAGAQETQYF. The chain links TRBV12-3 or TRBV12-4 to TRBJ2-5, with 9 bases that match TRBD2. The CDR3 is 15 amino acids. The junction had 5 bases not matched to a gene; V was cut back by 5 bases and J by 1 base.

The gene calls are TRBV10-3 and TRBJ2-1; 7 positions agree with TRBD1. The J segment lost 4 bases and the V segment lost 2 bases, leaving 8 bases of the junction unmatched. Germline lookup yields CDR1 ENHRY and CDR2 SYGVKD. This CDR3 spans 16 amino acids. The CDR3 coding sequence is TGTGCCATCAGTGAGATAGCAGGGGGTTCGTACAATGAGCAGTTCTTC. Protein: CAISEIAGGSYNEQFF.

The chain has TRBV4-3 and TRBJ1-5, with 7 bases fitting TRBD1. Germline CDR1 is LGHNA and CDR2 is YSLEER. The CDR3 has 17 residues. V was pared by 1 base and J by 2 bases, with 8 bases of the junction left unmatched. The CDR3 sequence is CASSQGPRGAGNQPQHF. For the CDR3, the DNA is TGCGCCAGCAGCCAAGGCCCCAGGGGGGCGGGCAATCAGCCCCAGCATTTT.

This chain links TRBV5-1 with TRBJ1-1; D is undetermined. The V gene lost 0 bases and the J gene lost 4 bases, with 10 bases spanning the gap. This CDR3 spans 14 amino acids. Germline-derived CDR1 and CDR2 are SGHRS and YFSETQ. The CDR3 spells CASSLGPAVTEAFF. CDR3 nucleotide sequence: TGCGCCAGCAGCTTGGGGCCAGCAGTCACTGAAGCTTTCTTT.

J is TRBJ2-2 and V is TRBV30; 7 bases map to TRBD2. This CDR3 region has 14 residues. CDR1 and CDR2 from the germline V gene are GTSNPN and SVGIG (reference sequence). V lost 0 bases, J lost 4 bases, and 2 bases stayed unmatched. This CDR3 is CAWSVTGGTGELFF. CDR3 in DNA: TGTGCCTGGAGTGTAACGGGGGGCACCGGGGAGCTGTTTTTT.

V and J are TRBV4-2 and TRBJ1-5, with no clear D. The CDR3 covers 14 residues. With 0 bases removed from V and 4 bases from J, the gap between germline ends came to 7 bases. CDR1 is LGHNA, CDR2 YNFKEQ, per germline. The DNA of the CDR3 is TGTGCCAGCAGCCAAGATCTCCAAAATCAGCCCCAGCATTTT. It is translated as CASSQDLQNQPQHF.

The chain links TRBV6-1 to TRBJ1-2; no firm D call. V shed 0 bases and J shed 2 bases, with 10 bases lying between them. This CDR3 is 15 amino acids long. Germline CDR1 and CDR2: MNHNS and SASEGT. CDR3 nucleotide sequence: TGTGCCAGCAGTGAAGCTTGGACGGGAAACTATGGCTACACCTTC. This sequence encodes CASSEAWTGNYGYTF.

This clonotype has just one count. CDR3 DNA sequence: TGTGCCAGCAGAAGGCCGGGACTAGGCAATGAGCAGTTCTTC. This codes for CASRRPGLGNEQFF. The gene calls are TRBV6-2 or TRBV6-3 and TRBJ2-1; 8 bases align to TRBD2. V shed 6 bases and J 6 bases; nucleotides not matched to a gene: 7. CDR1 and CDR2 from the germline V gene are MNHEY and SVGEGT. This CDR3 has 14 amino acids.

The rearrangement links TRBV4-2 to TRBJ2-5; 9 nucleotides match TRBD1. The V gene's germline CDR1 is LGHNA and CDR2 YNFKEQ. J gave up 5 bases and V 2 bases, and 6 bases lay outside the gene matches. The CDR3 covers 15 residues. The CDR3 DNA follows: TGTGCCAGCAGCCAACGAACAGGGGGCTATGAGACCCAGTACTTC. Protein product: CASSQRTGGYETQYF.

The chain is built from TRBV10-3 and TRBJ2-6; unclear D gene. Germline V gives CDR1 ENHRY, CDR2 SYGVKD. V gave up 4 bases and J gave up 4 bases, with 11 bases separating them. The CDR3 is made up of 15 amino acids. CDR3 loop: CAISGSSPGANVLTF. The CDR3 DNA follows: TGTGCCATCAGTGGGTCCTCACCGGGGGCCAACGTCCTGACTTTC.

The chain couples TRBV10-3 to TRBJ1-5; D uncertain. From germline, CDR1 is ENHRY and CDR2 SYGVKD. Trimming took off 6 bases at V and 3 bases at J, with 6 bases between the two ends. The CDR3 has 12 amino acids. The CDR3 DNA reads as TGTGCCATCAGGCAGGACAATCAGCCCCAGCATTTT. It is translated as CAIRQDNQPQHF.

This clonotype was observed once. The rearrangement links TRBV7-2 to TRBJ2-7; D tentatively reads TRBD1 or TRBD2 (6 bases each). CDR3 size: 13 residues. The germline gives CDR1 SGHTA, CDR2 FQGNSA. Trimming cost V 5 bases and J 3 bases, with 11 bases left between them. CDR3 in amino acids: CASSRGPLYEQYF. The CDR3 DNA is TGTGCCAGCAGCCGGGGGCCCCTCTACGAGCAGTACTTC.

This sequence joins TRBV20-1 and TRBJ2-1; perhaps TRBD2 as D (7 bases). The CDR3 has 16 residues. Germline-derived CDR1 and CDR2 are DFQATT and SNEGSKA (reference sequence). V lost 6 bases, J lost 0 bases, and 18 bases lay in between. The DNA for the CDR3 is TGCAGTGCGGGGGGGGCCGCGGGGGACTCCTACAATGAGCAGTTCTTC. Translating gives CSAGGAAGDSYNEQFF.

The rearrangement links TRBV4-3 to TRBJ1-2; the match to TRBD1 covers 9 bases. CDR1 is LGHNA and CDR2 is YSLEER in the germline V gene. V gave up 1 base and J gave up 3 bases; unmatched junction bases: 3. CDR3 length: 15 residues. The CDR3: CASSQVRQGDYGYTF. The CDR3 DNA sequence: TGCGCCAGCAGCCAAGTTCGACAGGGGGACTATGGCTACACCTTC.

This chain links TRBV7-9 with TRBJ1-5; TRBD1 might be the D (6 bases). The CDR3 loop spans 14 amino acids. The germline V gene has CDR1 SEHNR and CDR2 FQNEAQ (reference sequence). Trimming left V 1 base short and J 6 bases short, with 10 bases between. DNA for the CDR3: TGTGCCAGCAGCTTAGGGGGGGCGGGTCAGCCCCAGCATTTT. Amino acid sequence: CASSLGGAGQPQHF.

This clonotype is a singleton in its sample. The CDR3 region is CASSPTPQGSGYTF. In DNA form, the CDR3 reads TGTGCCAGCTCACCTACACCGCAGGGCAGTGGCTACACCTTC. The V and J genes are TRBV18 and TRBJ1-2, with a tentative D call TRBD1 (5 bases). The germline V gene encodes CDR1 KGHSH and CDR2 LQKENI. The V and J ends lost 3 bases and 7 bases respectively, with 15 bases between them. The CDR3 length is 14 residues.

This CDR3 reads CASNRAGEVSLQPQHF. DNA for the CDR3: TGTGCCAGCAATAGAGCAGGGGAGGTATCCCTACAGCCCCAGCATTTT. The gene calls are TRBV6-1 and TRBJ1-5, with D tentatively TRBD1 (6 bases). V was trimmed by 7 bases and J by 7 bases, leaving 23 bases between them. Germline CDR1 is MNHNS and CDR2 is SASEGT. CDR3 length: 16 amino acids.

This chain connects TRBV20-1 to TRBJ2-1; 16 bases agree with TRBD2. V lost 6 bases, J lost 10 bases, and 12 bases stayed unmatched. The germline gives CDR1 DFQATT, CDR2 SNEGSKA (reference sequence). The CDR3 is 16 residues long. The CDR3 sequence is CSAPGLAGGRHREQFF. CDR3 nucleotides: TGCAGTGCCCCGGGACTAGCGGGGGGGCGGCATAGGGAGCAGTTCTTC.

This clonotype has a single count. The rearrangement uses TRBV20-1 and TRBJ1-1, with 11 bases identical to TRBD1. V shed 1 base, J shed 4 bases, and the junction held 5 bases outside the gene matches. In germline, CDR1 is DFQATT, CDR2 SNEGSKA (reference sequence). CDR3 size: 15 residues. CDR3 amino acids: CSARGGGTGGTEAFF. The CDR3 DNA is TGCAGTGCTAGAGGGGGCGGGACAGGGGGCACTGAAGCTTTCTTT.

The CDR3, as DNA: TGTGCCAGCAGCTTGACGGGGGCAGGGAACACTGAAGCTTTCTTT. Amino acids: CASSLTGAGNTEAFF. V usage is TRBV7-9 and J usage is TRBJ1-1; D is possibly TRBD1 (6 bases). The germline V and J ends were trimmed by 3 bases and 1 base, with 12 bases remaining between them. CDR1 and CDR2 (germline): SEHNR, FQNEAQ (reference sequence). This CDR3 spans 15 amino acids. The full variable domain, its missing parts supplied by reference TRBV7-9 and TRBJ1-1, is DTGVSQNPRHKITKRGQNVTFRCDPISEHNRLYWYRQTLGQGPEFLTYFQNEAQLEKSRLLSDRFSAERPKGSFSTLEIQRTEQGDSAMYLCASSLTGAGNTEAFFGQGTRLTVV.

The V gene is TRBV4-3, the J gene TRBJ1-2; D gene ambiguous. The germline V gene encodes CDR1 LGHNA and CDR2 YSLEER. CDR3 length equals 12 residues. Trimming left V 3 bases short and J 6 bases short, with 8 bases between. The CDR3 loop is CASSHQEDGYTF. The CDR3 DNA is TGCGCCAGCAGCCACCAAGAAGATGGCTACACCTTC.